What follows is one T cell receptor beta chain and its context. Its antigen is still unknown. No per-base quality is available; no much larger clone lies one base away. The sample comes from a study of Ad26.COV2.S vaccination and SARS-CoV-2 variants (dated by TCRdb to the early 2020s). With regard to the full study: Vaccine-arm donors came from COV1001, a multicentre, randomized, double-blind, placebo-controlled phase I-IIa trial of Ad26.COV2.S in healthy adults. Dosing of Ad26.COV2.S was intramuscular, at either 5x10^10 or 1x10^11 viral particles, delivered as one shot or as two shots spaced 56 days apart. TCRbeta repertoire sequencing was used to assess the specificity and breadth of SARS-CoV-2-reactive T cell receptors after Ad26.COV2.S vaccination. The TCR-sequenced set comprised approximately 30 samples: some 19 Ad26.COV2.S vaccine recipients, 5 placebo recipients and 8 SARS-CoV-2 convalescent individuals. Trial participants were randomized into five groups of five: low-dose or high-dose Ad26.COV2.S given once or twice, or placebo on both occasions. Investigators did not know the trial group allocation while performing experiments and assessing outcomes. The full study reports these points: Comparing responses between vaccine doses or regimens was not something the study was powered to do. Comparable non-spike TCR breadth was observed between vaccine and placebo recipients, consistent with only spike being contained in the vaccine. Spike-specific TCR breadth was higher in Ad26.COV2.S recipients than in placebo recipients (P = 0.0014). According to the authors, total T cell responses may have been underestimated by the TCR breadth and depth analyses. After vaccination, spike-specific CD8+ and CD4+ T cell responses were reported to show substantial breadth.

The treatment or condition label here, explained by the study, means: around 19 received Ad26.COV2.S at low or high dose, single or two shots; about 5 received placebo; per-sample allocation not given. For vaccine and placebo recipients, the sequenced repertoires came from samples collected on day 63 after the first injection. In Cohort 1b, 20 to 25 adults aged 18-55 years were enrolled at a single site in Boston, USA, between 29 July and 7 August 2020. Ad26.COV2.S consisted of a replication-incompetent adenovirus type 26 vector by which a prefusion-stabilized SARS-CoV-2 spike protein from the original Wuhan strain was expressed. The immunoSEQ Assay was the method used to sequence TCRbeta CDR3 regions. After extraction, genomic DNA underwent amplification by bias-controlled multiplex PCR, followed by high-throughput sequencing. In the original analysis: To quantify the absolute abundance of each unique TCRbeta CDR3 region, sequences were collapsed and filtered. T cell fraction was estimated by normalizing TCRbeta template counts to usable DNA, which was measured by amplifying reference genes present in all nucleated cells. Repertoire TCRs were annotated as SARS-CoV-2-specific when V gene, CDR3 amino acid sequence and J gene were exactly matched to a known reactive TCR set. The reference SARS-CoV-2 TCR set came from MIRA and was filtered for enrichment in COVID-19-positive ImmuneCODE repertoires, removing public or cross-reactive TCRs. Using the MIRA antigens, annotated TCRs were further analysed by specific ORF or by position within an ORF. Depth was the summed frequency of annotated unique rearrangements, while breadth was defined as annotated unique rearrangements over total unique productive rearrangements. Two-sided Wilcoxon rank-sum tests were applied when comparing TCR breadth between groups. TCRdb provides this immuneACCESS table in a form limited to in-frame rearrangements. Some clones are lacking; in checked studies, under half of them reflect an unresolved V gene, and why the rest are absent is not known. V, J and clone size were drawn from that table, and D and trimming were deduced from the DNA. Here the sample has hundreds of thousands of clones; around 92% occur a single time. About 1.5% of the sample belongs to the ten largest clones.

Looking up the germline V gene yields CDR1 SGHVS and CDR2 FNYEAQ. Including the terminal cysteine and phenylalanine, the CDR3 comprises 18 residues. Left in the record is the CDR3 DNA by itself, 54 bases read in frame from the first base. Compared with germline, V lacks 2 bases and J lacks 4 bases; bases without a gene match: 13. The receptor's source is a person between 18 and 60 years old who received the Ad26.COV2.S COVID-19 vaccine or a placebo. Sequences were derived from peripheral blood, sampled in a trial of Ad26.COV2.S vaccine versus placebo. The receptor chain draws on TRBV7-6 and TRBJ1-3; the central 8 bases match TRBD1. The CDR3 amino acid sequence is: CASSLMGQDRLSGNTIYF. The sequence in DNA is TGTGCCAGCAGCTTAATGGGACAGGACCGCTTATCGGGAAACACCATATATTTT.